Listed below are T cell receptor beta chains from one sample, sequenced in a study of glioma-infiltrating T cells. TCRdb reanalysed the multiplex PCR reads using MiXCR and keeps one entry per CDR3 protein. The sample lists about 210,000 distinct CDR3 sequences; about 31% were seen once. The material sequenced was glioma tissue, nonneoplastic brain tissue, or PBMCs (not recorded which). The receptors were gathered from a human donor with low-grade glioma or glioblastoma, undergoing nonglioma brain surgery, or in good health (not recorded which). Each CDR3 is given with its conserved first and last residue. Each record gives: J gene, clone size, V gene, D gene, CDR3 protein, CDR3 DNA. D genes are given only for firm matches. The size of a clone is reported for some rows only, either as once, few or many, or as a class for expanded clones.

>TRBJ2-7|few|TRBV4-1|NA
CASSLSGAIPYEQYF
TGCGCCAGCAGCCTCTCCGGGGCGATTCCCTACGAGCAGTACTTC
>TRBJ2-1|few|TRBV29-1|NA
CSVVGQRTYNEQFF
TGCAGCGTTGTAGGACAGCGCACCTACAATGAGCAGTTCTTC
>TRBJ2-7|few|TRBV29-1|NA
CSVAFTGYEQYF
TGCAGCGTCGCCTTTACAGGGTACGAGCAGTACTTC
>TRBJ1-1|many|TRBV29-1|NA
CSVEELEAFF
TGCAGCGTTGAGGAGTTGGAAGCTTTCTTT
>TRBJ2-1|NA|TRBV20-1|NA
CSARVIVIVNEQFF
TGCAGTGCTAGAGTTATCGTTATTGTGAATGAGCAGTTCTTC
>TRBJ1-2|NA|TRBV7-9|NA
CASSPQTNYGYTF
TGTGCCAGCAGCCCCCAGACTAACTATGGCTACACCTTC
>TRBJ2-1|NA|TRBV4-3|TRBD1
CASSQPGQGNNEQFF
TGCGCCAGCAGCCAACCGGGACAGGGAAACAATGAGCAGTTCTTC
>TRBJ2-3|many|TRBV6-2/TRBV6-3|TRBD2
CASSYPGASGTDTQYF
TGTGCCAGCAGTTACCCCGGCGCTAGCGGGACAGATACGCAGTATTTT
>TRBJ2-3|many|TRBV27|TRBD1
CASSQRTGVLNTQYF
TGTGCCAGCAGTCAAAGGACAGGAGTCTTAAATACGCAGTATTTT
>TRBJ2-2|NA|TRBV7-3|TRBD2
CASSPGTSGPTGELFF
TGTGCCAGCAGCCCCGGGACTAGCGGTCCCACCGGGGAGCTGTTTTTT
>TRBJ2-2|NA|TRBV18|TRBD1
CASSTRTGDTGELFF
TGTGCCAGCTCAACGAGGACAGGGGACACCGGGGAGCTGTTTTTT
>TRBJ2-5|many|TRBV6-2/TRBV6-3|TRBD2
CASSYLSGAQETQYF
TGTGCCAGCAGTTACTTAAGCGGGGCTCAAGAGACCCAGTACTTC
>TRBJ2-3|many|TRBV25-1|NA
CASSALGTTRGTDTQYF
TGTGCCAGCAGTGCCCTTGGGACCACCCGGGGCACAGATACGCAGTATTTT
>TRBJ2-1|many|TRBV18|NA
CASSPPGGGVVGEQFF
TGTGCCAGCTCACCACCTGGAGGGGGAGTTGTGGGTGAGCAGTTCTTC
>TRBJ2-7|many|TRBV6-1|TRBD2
CASSPGLAGLGYEQYF
TGTGCCAGCAGTCCTGGACTAGCGGGATTAGGCTACGAGCAGTACTTC
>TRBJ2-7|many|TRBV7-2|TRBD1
CASSFGQGVGEQYF
TGTGCCAGCAGCTTCGGACAGGGAGTAGGCGAGCAGTACTTC
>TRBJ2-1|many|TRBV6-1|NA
CASSPTRNEQFF
TGTGCCAGCAGTCCAACCCGCAATGAGCAGTTCTTC
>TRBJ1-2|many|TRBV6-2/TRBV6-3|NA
CASSYEGDGYTF
TGTGCCAGCAGTTACGAGGGAGATGGCTACACCTTC
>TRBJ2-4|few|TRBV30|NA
CAWSVGQHAYIQYF
TGTGCCTGGAGTGTAGGGCAGCACGCATACATTCAGTACTTC
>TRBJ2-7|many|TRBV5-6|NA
CASSGWGAVLYEQYF
TGTGCCAGCAGCGGCTGGGGGGCAGTCCTATACGAGCAGTACTTC
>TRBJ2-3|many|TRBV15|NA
CATSRARSAGTDTQYF
TGTGCCACCAGCAGGGCCCGGTCTGCCGGCACAGATACGCAGTATTTT
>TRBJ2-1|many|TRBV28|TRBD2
CASSPWTSMVEQFF
TGTGCCAGCAGTCCTTGGACTAGTATGGTTGAGCAGTTCTTC
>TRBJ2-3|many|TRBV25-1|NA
CASSGGNTDTQYF
TGTGCCAGCAGTGGGGGGAACACAGATACGCAGTATTTT
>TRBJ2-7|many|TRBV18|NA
CASSPPAGNGKYF
TGTGCCAGCTCACCACCGGCGGGGAATGGGAAGTACTTC
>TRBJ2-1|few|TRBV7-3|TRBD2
CASSLSLAGGWYNEQFF
TGTGCCAGCAGCTTAAGTCTAGCGGGAGGGTGGTACAATGAGCAGTTCTTC
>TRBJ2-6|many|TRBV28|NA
CASSRTVSSGANVLTF
TGTGCCAGCAGCCGGACAGTTTCCTCTGGGGCCAACGTCCTGACTTTC
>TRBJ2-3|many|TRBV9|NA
CASSGLEPGDTQYF
TGTGCCAGCAGCGGCTTGGAGCCCGGCGATACGCAGTATTTT
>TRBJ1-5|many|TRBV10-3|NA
CAIRAGLEGNQPQHF
TGTGCCATCAGAGCGGGGCTAGAGGGCAATCAGCCCCAGCATTTT
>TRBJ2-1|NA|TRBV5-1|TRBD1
CASSFGGGQGAYNEQFF
TGCGCCAGCAGCTTTGGTGGGGGACAGGGGGCCTACAATGAGCAGTTCTTC
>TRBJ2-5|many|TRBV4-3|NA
CASSQFHHDQETQYF
TGCGCCAGCAGCCAATTCCACCACGACCAAGAGACCCAGTACTTC
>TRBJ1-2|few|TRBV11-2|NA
CASSLLGTPNYGYTF
TGTGCCAGCAGCTTACTCGGGACCCCTAACTATGGCTACACCTTC
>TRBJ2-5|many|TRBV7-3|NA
CASSDSRSGGQTQYF
TGTGCCAGCAGCGACAGCCGGTCAGGCGGACAGACCCAGTACTTC
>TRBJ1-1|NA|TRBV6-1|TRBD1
CATSTDRLMNTEASF
TGTGCCACCTCCACGGACAGGCTCATGAACACTGAAGCTTCCTTT
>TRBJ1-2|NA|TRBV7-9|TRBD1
CASSSWGQGIGYTF
TGTGCCAGCAGCTCCTGGGGACAGGGCATTGGCTACACCTTC
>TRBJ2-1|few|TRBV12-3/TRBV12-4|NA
CASSSTTGLKNYNEQFF
TGTGCCAGCAGTTCCACTACGGGACTCAAAAACTACAATGAGCAGTTCTTC